Each of the 17 T cell receptor beta chains below was sequenced from the same sample in a study of radiotherapy plus CTLA-4 blockade in lung cancer. Data came from immunoSEQ multiplex PCR; TCRdb stores just in-frame clones and leaves some out. This table holds 26,000 or so clones, around 80% found once. This specimen was peripheral blood, taken from a patient treated with radiotherapy plus ipilimumab. The receptors come from a human donor with non-small cell lung cancer who had stable disease on radiotherapy plus ipilimumab.

The V and J genes are TRBV19 and TRBJ1-5; D is unclear. V lost 2 bases and J lost 6, with 8 bases in between. The CDR3 contains 13 residues. Per germline, CDR1 LNHDA and CDR2 SQIVND (reference sequence). CDR3 sequence (DNA): TGTGCCAGTAGTATACAGGAGGGTCAGCCCCAGCATTTT. It is translated as CASSIQEGQPQHF.

This rearrangement joins TRBV7-2 to TRBJ1-5, with a weak D call TRBD1 (6 bases). This CDR3 has 17 amino acids. CDR1 is SGHTA, CDR2 FQGNSA, per germline. V was cut by 1 base and J by 0 bases, with 13 bases left in between. CDR3 DNA: TGTGCCAGCAGCTTAGTTCCTCAGGGGTATAGCAATCAGCCCCAGCATTTT. Encoded protein: CASSLVPQGYSNQPQHF.

The V call is TRBV5-1, the J call TRBJ1-6; TRBD1 aligns across 7 bases. This CDR3 has 16 residues. CDR1 is SGHRS and CDR2 is YFSETQ in the germline V gene. V was pared by 2 bases and J by 7 bases, with 9 bases of the junction left unmatched. The chain's CDR3 is CASSLQTGFENSPLHF. The CDR3 DNA follows: TGCGCCAGCAGCTTACAGACAGGGTTTGAAAATTCACCCCTCCACTTT.

This chain links TRBV5-1 with TRBJ2-3; D not certain. CDR1 and CDR2 from the germline V gene are SGHRS and YFSETQ. This CDR3 region has 13 residues. Trimming cost V 2 bases and J 4 bases, with 8 bases left between them. In DNA form, the CDR3 reads TGCGCCAGCAGCTTTAGCCGGGCAGATACGCAGTATTTT. Translated, it gives CASSFSRADTQYF.

This clone was seen a handful of times. The chain is built from TRBV7-8 and TRBJ1-2, with 10 bases lining up with TRBD1. V trimming: 5 bases; J trimming: 4 bases; junction bases outside the gene matches: 13. Germline V gene sequence: CDR1 SGHVS, CDR2 FQNEAQ. This CDR3 is built from 17 residues. The CDR3 protein is CASSLRTGGKNGYGYTF. In nucleotides, the CDR3 is TGTGCCAGCAGCCTAAGGACAGGGGGAAAGAACGGCTATGGCTACACCTTC.

The chain recombines TRBV5-1 with TRBJ2-7; 9 nucleotides line up with TRBD1. Germline V CDR1 and CDR2: SGHRS, YFSETQ. V lost 3 bases to trimming and J lost 6 bases; unmatched junction nucleotides: 4. This CDR3 contains 13 residues. CDR3 loop: CASSSLTGGEQYV. The CDR3 DNA is TGCGCCAGCAGCTCATTGACAGGGGGCGAGCAGTACGTC.

This clone was seen only once. V and J are TRBV28 and TRBJ1-2; unclear D gene. Per germline, CDR1 MDHEN and CDR2 SYDVKM. The V end was cut by 5 bases, the J end by 4 bases, with 11 bases between. This CDR3 region has 13 residues. The DNA for the CDR3 is TGTGCCAGCAGTCTAGGTACCCCCTATGGCTACACCTTC. This encodes CASSLGTPYGYTF.

The chain employs TRBV11-3 and TRBJ2-7, with D uncertain. Trimming removed 1 base at V and 0 bases at J, with 7 bases between. The CDR3 is 14 residues long. Looked up from germline, CDR1 is SGHNT and CDR2 is YENEEA. The CDR3 nucleotides are TGTGCCAGCAGCTTAGGGCAGGCCTCCTACGAGCAGTACTTC. Its protein is CASSLGQASYEQYF. The full variable domain, rest sourced from reference TRBV11-3 and TRBJ2-7, is EAGVVQSPRYKIIEKKQPVAFWCNPISGHNTLYWYLQNLGQGPELLIRYENEEAVDDSQLPKDRFSAERLKGVDSTLKIQPAELGDSAVYLCASSLGQASYEQYFGPGTRLTVT.

This clone turned up a few times. V gene TRBV7-6 combines with J gene TRBJ2-2, with D perhaps matching TRBD1 (5 bases). The CDR3 length is 15 residues. V gave up 7 bases and J gave up 5 bases, with 17 bases separating them. CDR1 is SGHVS and CDR2 is FNYEAQ in the germline V gene. The CDR3 here is CASTIRGVGTGELFF. CDR3 nucleotide sequence: TGTGCCAGCACCATTAGGGGTGTCGGAACCGGGGAGCTGTTTTTT.

V gene TRBV18 combines with J gene TRBJ1-6, with D possibly matching TRBD1 (5 bases). V dropped 6 bases and J dropped 8 bases, with 14 bases sitting between them. This CDR3 has 14 amino acids. CDR1 is KGHSH and CDR2 is LQKENI in the germline V gene. Here the CDR3 reads CASSPEAGHSPLHF. The CDR3 region has the DNA TGTGCCAGCTCCCCGGAGGCAGGGCATTCACCCCTCCACTTT.

The chain links TRBV10-1 to TRBJ2-2; 8 bases align to TRBD1. Germline V gene lookup returns CDR1 WNHNN and CDR2 SYGVQD (reference sequence). There are 14 residues in the CDR3. V lost 10 bases to trimming and J lost 5 bases; unmatched junction nucleotides: 9. In nucleotides, the CDR3 is TGCGCCACCGGGACAGGATCGGGGACCGGGGAGCTGTTTTTT. This translates into CATGTGSGTGELFF.

CDR3: CASSSPRLTGELFF. The CDR3 DNA reads as TGTGCCAGCAGCTCCCCGCGTCTCACCGGGGAGCTGTTTTTT. The gene calls are TRBV7-2 and TRBJ2-2; D gene ambiguous. Looked up from germline, CDR1 is SGHTA and CDR2 is FQGNSA. The CDR3 runs 14 residues. V shed 4 bases and J shed 4 bases, with 10 bases lying between them.

The chain joins TRBV19 to TRBJ1-3; TRBD1 might be the D (6 bases). V was pared by 8 bases and J by 1 base, with 9 bases between. Per germline, CDR1 LNHDA and CDR2 SQIVND (reference sequence). The CDR3 extends over 13 amino acids. CDR3 DNA: TGTGCCAGTCGGACAGTATCTGGAAACACCATATATTTT. This sequence encodes CASRTVSGNTIYF.

In its sample, this clone was seen once. The rearrangement uses TRBV4-1 and TRBJ1-2; D is unclear. The germline V gene has CDR1 MGHRA and CDR2 YSYEKL. This CDR3 has 15 residues. The ends were cut back, 0 bases at V and 4 bases at J, with 12 bases in the middle. As DNA, the CDR3 is TGCGCCAGCAGCCAAGATAGGGAAGAAAGCTATGGCTACACCTTC. Encoded protein: CASSQDREESYGYTF.

This clone was seen only once. The chain couples TRBV6-5 to TRBJ1-5; D is perhaps TRBD1 (5 bases). The V end lost 5 bases, the J end lost 7 bases, and 12 bases lay between the germline ends. CDR3 length: 13 amino acids. Germline values: CDR1 MNHEY, CDR2 SVGAGI. CDR3 coding DNA: TGTGCCAGCAGTGAAGGTTCAGGGCAGCCCCAGCATTTT. Translated: CASSEGSGQPQHF.

The chain joins TRBV13 to TRBJ2-1; D not certain. V gave up 0 bases and J gave up 5 bases, with 5 bases separating them. The CDR3 has 13 amino acids. Germline assignment: CDR1 PRHDT and CDR2 FYEKMQ (reference sequence). The CDR3 sequence is CASSLGRDNEQFF. As DNA, the CDR3 is TGTGCCAGCAGCTTAGGCCGGGACAATGAGCAGTTCTTC.

The chain carries TRBV6-1 and TRBJ1-5, with D unclear. The germline V and J ends were trimmed by 0 bases and 0 bases, with 9 bases remaining between them. This CDR3 has 16 residues. Germline V CDR1 and CDR2: MNHNS, SASEGT. CDR3 in amino acids: CASSEAGSNSNQPQHF. The CDR3 DNA sequence: TGTGCCAGCAGTGAAGCCGGCAGCAATAGCAATCAGCCCCAGCATTTT.